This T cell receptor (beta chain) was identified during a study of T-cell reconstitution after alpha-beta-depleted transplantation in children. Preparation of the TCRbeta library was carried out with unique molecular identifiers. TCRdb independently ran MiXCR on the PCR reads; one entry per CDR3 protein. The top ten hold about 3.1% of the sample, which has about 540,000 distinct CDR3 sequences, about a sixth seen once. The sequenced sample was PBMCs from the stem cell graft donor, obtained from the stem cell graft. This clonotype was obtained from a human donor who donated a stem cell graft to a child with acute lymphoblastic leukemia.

For the CDR3, the DNA is TGTGCCAGCAGCCAGCCCCGGCGGGACGGATCAATAACGTCTGAAGCTTTCTTT. Amino acid sequence: CASSQPRRDGSITSEAFF. The chain has TRBV3-1 and TRBJ1-1; possibly TRBD1 for D (5 bases). CDR3 length equals 18 residues. The germline V gene encodes CDR1 LGHDT and CDR2 YNNKEL (reference sequence). The germline V and J ends were trimmed by 3 bases and 6 bases, with 26 bases remaining between them.